The 6 T cell receptor beta chains listed next were all sequenced from one sample in a study of T cell responses to AZD1222 COVID-19 vaccine. Some clones are missing from TCRdb's copy, which holds only in-frame ones; the method was immunoSEQ multiplex PCR. The profile shows 130,000 to 150,000 clones, around nine tenths of them singletons. The sample was peripheral blood, taken on day 0 of AZD1222 vaccination. These receptor sequences come from an adult in good health.

Only a few counts were recorded for this clone. This chain links TRBV2 with TRBJ2-2; D remains unclear. The CDR3 has 12 amino acids. V lost 6 bases and J 6 bases, leaving 8 bases between the germline ends. The V gene's germline CDR1 is SNHLY and CDR2 FYNNEI. Here the CDR3 reads CASRGLAGELFF. The DNA for the CDR3 is TGTGCCAGCAGGGGTTTGGCCGGGGAGCTGTTTTTT.

The V and J genes are TRBV3-1 (or the pseudogene TRBV3-2) and TRBJ1-2; no reliable D call. The length of the CDR3 is 15 residues. The germline gives CDR1 LGHDT, CDR2 YNNKEL (reference sequence). V was pared by 0 bases and J by 0 bases, with 8 bases between. The CDR3 DNA follows: TGTGCCAGCAGCCAAGATCCGGGATCTAACTATGGCTACACCTTC. Protein product: CASSQDPGSNYGYTF.

The chain has TRBV27 and TRBJ2-7; 10 bases align to TRBD2. V was pared by 4 bases and J by 2 bases, with 5 bases of the junction left unmatched. The CDR3 runs 15 residues. In germline, CDR1 is MNHEY, CDR2 SMNVEV (reference sequence). CDR3 sequence: CASSSATSGTYEQYF. The CDR3 nucleotides read TGTGCCAGCAGTTCGGCCACTAGCGGGACCTACGAGCAGTACTTC.

The V and J genes are TRBV28 and TRBJ1-1, with 7 bases aligning to TRBD1. Germline assignment: CDR1 MDHEN and CDR2 SYDVKM. The CDR3 is 14 residues long. Losses at the gene ends were 6 bases for V and 3 bases for J; bases not matched to a gene: 7. For the CDR3, the DNA is TGTGCCAGCAGCGGCAGGGGGTGGGACACTGAAGCTTTCTTT. Amino acids: CASSGRGWDTEAFF.

The rearrangement links TRBV7-9 to TRBJ1-4; no reliable D call. CDR3 length: 17 amino acids. V was clipped by 1 base and J by 0 bases, with 12 bases between them. Germline CDR1 is SEHNR and CDR2 is FQNEAQ (reference sequence). The CDR3 DNA is TGTGCCAGCAGCTTAGAAGAGAGACTTGCAACTAATGAAAAACTGTTTTTT. It yields the protein CASSLEERLATNEKLFF.

In nucleotides, the CDR3 is TGTGCTAGTGGTTCTATTACGAGCTCCTACAATGAGCAGTTCTTC. Protein: CASGSITSSYNEQFF. This rearrangement joins TRBV12-5 to TRBJ2-1; D remains ambiguous. The V end lost 4 bases, the J end lost 0 bases, and 10 bases lay between the germline ends. CDR3 length: 15 residues. Germline assignment: CDR1 LGHNT and CDR2 FRNRAP.